This T cell receptor beta chain was captured by sequencing in a study of beta chain features in type 1 diabetes. At the level of the study: Patients and healthy donors were similar in age, gender and cell yields. The study examined around 100 million sorted cells across all samples.

The V gene's germline CDR1 is SGHAT and CDR2 FQNNGV. CDR3 length: 12 amino acids. V was shortened by 2 bases and J by 6 bases, with 4 bases between the two germline ends. The isolated RNA, all of it, was reverse transcribed, so expressed TCRB transcripts were what got sequenced. Libraries were prepared by immunoSEQ multiplex PCR; TCRdb keeps only in-frame clonotypes and omits some of them. The sample has 300,000 to 350,000 clones, roughly 9% seen once. Study-wide points: Across all four CD4+ subsets, people with type 1 diabetes showed modestly shorter TCRB CDR3s. Cells that show high TCR expression could be over-represented by cDNA sequencing.

As to this clone: Its matching antigen is unknown. This same CDR3 is encoded by further DNA sequences in the sample.

Sorting based on CD45RO/CCR7/CD25/CD127/CD95/CD27 separated CD4+ naive, central memory, regulatory and stem cell-like memory cells. The sequenced material came from central memory CD4+ T cells from blood. This receptor was taken from a man younger than 40 with type 1 diabetes. V is TRBV11-2 and J is TRBJ2-2, with D uncertain. The CDR3 nucleotides read TGTGCCAGCAGCTTAACGGCCGGGGAGCTGTTTTTT. Amino acid sequence: CASSLTAGELFF.